This TCR beta chain comes out of a study of graft-versus-host responses after intestinal transplantation. Across the whole study: The study gave all recipients anti-thymocyte globulin induction, then tacrolimus and steroids for approximately 3 years. Study-level results: Circulating GvH clone levels at their peak were associated with HvG declines (early post-transplant).

About this clone itself: Its specificity is unknown.

Only in-frame clones appear in the TCRdb table, and some are missing; sequencing was by immunoSEQ multiplex PCR. The table has about 98,000 clones, roughly 88% seen once. The germline V and J ends were trimmed by 0 bases and 7 bases, with 7 bases remaining between them. From germline, CDR1 is LNHDA and CDR2 SQIVND (reference sequence). The CDR3 has 13 amino acids. Sample: PBMCs, taken 255 days after intestinal transplant. The chain carries TRBV19 and TRBJ1-5; no clear D. The clonotype originates from a human patient who received an intestinal transplant, so some T cells may come from the graft donor. CDR3 bases: TGTGCCAGTAGTATAGATCCCGGGCAGCCCCAGCATTTT. Protein product: CASSIDPGQPQHF.